One sample yielded the 22 T cell receptor beta chains listed below, sequenced in a study of blood T cell dynamics during melanoma immunotherapy (dated by TCRdb to 2018 to 2020). The time point label corresponds to: pre-treatment baseline. Libraries were built with the immunoSEQ multiplex PCR assay. Sourced from immuneACCESS, this table was stored by TCRdb with only in-frame sequences that have V and J called. A share of the clones is absent; for the studies checked, an unresolved V gene accounts for under half, and the remainder has no known explanation. Within this sample are 14,000 or so clones, with around 84% of them counted one time only. Around 6.1% of the sample is in the top ten clones. The sequencing used blood, collected from a patient treated with checkpoint blockade. The receptors were sampled from a human donor with melanoma.

The chain has TRBV30 and TRBJ1-1; D is unresolved. Germline V gene lookup returns CDR1 GTSNPN and CDR2 SVGIG (reference sequence). CDR3 length: 12 amino acids. Deletions cut 2 bases from V and 5 bases from J, with 9 bases between. The DNA for the CDR3 is TGTGCCTGGAGTCGTCAAGAAACTGAAGCTTTCTTT. As protein: CAWSRQETEAFF.

CDR3: CASSESSLSYEQYV. The CDR3 DNA reads as TGTGCCAGCAGTGAATCAAGTTTATCCTACGAGCAGTACGTC. V is TRBV6-1 and J is TRBJ2-7; D is unclear. The CDR3 has 14 residues. V dropped 2 bases and J dropped 1 base, with 9 bases sitting between them. Germline lookup yields CDR1 MNHNS and CDR2 SASEGT.

In its sample, this clone was seen a few times. The chain couples TRBV10-2 to TRBJ1-5; D might be TRBD1 (6 bases). This CDR3 is 14 amino acids long. The germline V gene encodes CDR1 WSHSY and CDR2 SAAADI. Trimming removed 6 bases at V and 4 bases at J, with 13 bases between. CDR3 nucleotide sequence: TGCGCCAGCAGCCCCCGGACAGAGAATCAGCCCCAGCATTTT. This translates into CASSPRTENQPQHF.

In DNA form, the CDR3 reads TGTGCCAGTAGCCCGGCCCGAGAGGATACGCAGTATTTT. This sequence encodes CASSPAREDTQYF. The rearrangement uses TRBV19 and TRBJ2-3; D is ambiguous. Germline V gives CDR1 LNHDA, CDR2 SQIVND (reference sequence). The germline V and J ends were trimmed by 6 bases and 6 bases, with 13 bases remaining between them. CDR3 length: 13 amino acids.

This sequence joins TRBV6-6 and TRBJ2-2, with 12 bases matching TRBD1. Germline V CDR1 and CDR2: MNHNY, SVGAGI (reference sequence). V trimming: 6 bases; J trimming: 8 bases; junction bases outside the gene matches: 4. This CDR3 comprises 14 residues. The DNA for the CDR3 is TGTGCCAGCAGGGGACAGGGGGCTGGTGGGGAGCTGTTTTTT. It codes for CASRGQGAGGELFF.

The chain recombines TRBV20-1 with TRBJ2-3; D not certain. V lost 6 bases and J 6 bases, leaving 10 bases between the germline ends. Germline V gene sequence: CDR1 DFQATT, CDR2 SNEGSKA (reference sequence). The CDR3 extends over 11 amino acids. This chain's CDR3 is CSAALIDTQYF. CDR3 nucleotides: TGCAGTGCCGCCCTTATTGATACGCAGTATTTT.

A few counts support this clone. The chain couples TRBV6-5 to TRBJ2-2; 13 positions match TRBD2. V lost 8 bases and J lost 7; bases outside the gene matches: 4. Germline V gene data show CDR1 as MNHEY and CDR2 as SVGAGI. The CDR3 sequence is 14 residues long. The CDR3, as DNA: TGTGCCAGCGGGACTAGCGGGGAAGGCGGGGAGCTGTTTTTT. It translates to CASGTSGEGGELFF.

The chain employs TRBV11-2 and TRBJ2-5; no clear D gene. Trimming pared 1 base from V and 4 bases from J, leaving 4 bases between. Germline CDR1 reads SGHAT; CDR2 reads FQNNGV. CDR3 length equals 12 residues. The CDR3, as DNA: TGTGCCAGCAGCTTAGGTTCAGAGACCCAGTACTTC. Translated: CASSLGSETQYF.

This clone has more than one count but fewer than ten. The chain couples TRBV9 to TRBJ1-1, with D possibly TRBD1 on 6 matching bases. The CDR3 runs 12 residues. The ends were cut back, 6 bases at V and 8 bases at J, with 14 bases in the middle. Germline V lookup: CDR1 SGDLS, CDR2 YYNGEE. CDR3 protein: CASTSRGGEAFF. In DNA form, the CDR3 reads TGTGCCAGCACCTCAAGGGGGGGGGAAGCTTTCTTT.

The chain recombines TRBV5-1 with TRBJ2-5; 9 bases map to TRBD1. The CDR3 is 15 amino acids. The junction had 8 bases not matched to a gene; V was cut back by 3 bases and J by 5 bases. Germline values: CDR1 SGHRS, CDR2 YFSETQ. CDR3 in amino acids: CASSSNTGGVETQYF. CDR3 in DNA: TGCGCCAGCAGCTCAAATACAGGGGGCGTGGAGACCCAGTACTTC.

V usage is TRBV4-3 and J usage is TRBJ1-3; perhaps TRBD1 as D (6 bases). CDR1 and CDR2 (germline): LGHNA, YSLEER. Trimming removed 1 base at V and 3 bases at J, with 10 bases between. The CDR3 loop spans 15 amino acids. Here the CDR3 DNA reads TGCGCCAGCAGCCAAGTGAGGGGGTTTGGAAACACCATATATTTT. Translating it yields CASSQVRGFGNTIYF.

The V call is TRBV7-8, the J call TRBJ1-1, with 7 nucleotides matching TRBD1. The J segment lost 5 bases and the V segment lost 4 bases, leaving 4 bases of the junction unmatched. This CDR3 contains 13 residues. Germline V gene lookup returns CDR1 SGHVS and CDR2 FQNEAQ. This CDR3 is CASSSGQTTEAFF. CDR3 DNA: TGTGCCAGCAGCTCGGGACAGACGACTGAAGCTTTCTTT.

The chain uses TRBV7-9 and TRBJ2-2; 10 bases are shared with TRBD2. CDR1 SEHNR and CDR2 FQNEAQ come from the germline V gene (reference sequence). The CDR3 extends over 18 amino acids. V was clipped by 2 bases and J by 0 bases; unmatched bases: 6. CDR3 amino acids: CASSLTSSGGANTGELFF. CDR3 nucleotides: TGTGCCAGCAGCTTAACGTCTAGCGGGGGCGCGAACACCGGGGAGCTGTTTTTT.

V and J are TRBV4-1 and TRBJ2-3; possibly TRBD1 for D (7 bases). The CDR3 contains 17 residues. With 4 bases removed from V and 3 bases from J, the gap between germline ends came to 20 bases. Germline CDR1 and CDR2: MGHRA and YSYEKL. Here the CDR3 reads CASSPGQGGRRTDTQYF. CDR3 DNA sequence: TGCGCCAGCAGCCCGGGCCAGGGGGGCCGGAGGACAGATACGCAGTATTTT.

The chain employs TRBV7-9 and TRBJ2-1; tentatively, D is TRBD2 (6 bases). The CDR3 loop spans 16 amino acids. Trimming removed 0 bases from V and 3 bases from J, with 12 bases in between. Germline V gene lookup returns CDR1 SEHNR and CDR2 FQNEAQ (reference sequence). The CDR3 region is CASSLAKRASYNEQFF. CDR3 DNA sequence: TGTGCCAGCAGCTTAGCGAAGCGGGCTAGCTACAATGAGCAGTTCTTC.

The table lists this clone with a few counts. The CDR3 loop is CASSLNAASETQYF. In nucleotides, the CDR3 is TGTGCCAGCAGCTTAAATGCAGCCTCAGAGACCCAGTACTTC. This chain connects TRBV7-3 to TRBJ2-5; D gene unclear. V was cut by 1 base and J by 4 bases, with 10 bases left in between. Germline CDR1 and CDR2: SGHTA and FQGTGA. The CDR3 extends over 14 amino acids. The whole variable domain, remainder taken from reference TRBV7-3 and TRBJ2-5, is GAGVSQTPSNKVTEKGKYVELRCDPISGHTALYWYRQSLGQGPEFLIYFQGTGAADDSGLPNDRFFAVRPEGSVSTLKIQRTERGDSAVYLCASSLNAASETQYFGPGTRLLVL.

This clone was recorded only once. The chain combines TRBV19 with TRBJ2-3, with 7 positions matching TRBD2. There are 17 residues in the CDR3. The V and J ends lost 5 bases and 0 bases, in that order; junction bases with no gene match: 11. Germline V CDR1 and CDR2: LNHDA, SQIVND (reference sequence). CDR3 protein: CASSGWSGGGSTDTQYF. The DNA for the CDR3 is TGTGCCAGTAGTGGGTGGAGTGGCGGGGGTAGCACAGATACGCAGTATTTT. Complete variable domain (other parts from reference TRBV19 and TRBJ2-3): DGGITQSPKYLFRKEGQNVTLSCEQNLNHDAMYWYRQDPGQGLRLIYYSQIVNDFQKGDIAEGYSVSREKKESFPLTVTSAQKNPTAFYLCASSGWSGGGSTDTQYFGPGTRLTVL.

The chain has TRBV7-2 and TRBJ2-1; 13 nucleotides match TRBD2. With V trimmed by 5 bases and J by 6 bases, 4 bases remained unmatched. Germline loops: CDR1 SGHTA, CDR2 FQGNSA. The CDR3 spans 15 residues. The CDR3 nucleotides are TGTGCCAGCAGCCCGGGACTAGCGGGGTTCAATGAGCAGTTCTTC. This gives the protein CASSPGLAGFNEQFF.

The CDR3 region is CASSLVQGADTQYF. CDR3 nucleotide sequence: TGTGCCAGCAGTTTAGTACAGGGGGCAGATACGCAGTATTTT. The J gene is TRBJ2-3, the V gene TRBV27; 8 bases are a match to TRBD1. Germline CDR1 and CDR2: MNHEY and SMNVEV (reference sequence). The CDR3 spans 14 residues. V gave up 2 bases and J gave up 4 bases; unmatched junction bases: 2.

The chain links TRBV5-1 to TRBJ1-1; a weak D match, TRBD1 (5 bases). In germline, CDR1 is SGHRS, CDR2 YFSETQ. V was pared by 1 base and J by 3 bases, with 16 bases between. The CDR3 sequence is 16 residues long. The CDR3 is CASSLFGGVGDTEAFF. CDR3 in DNA: TGCGCCAGCAGCTTGTTCGGGGGAGTGGGGGACACTGAAGCTTTCTTT. Drawing the rest from reference TRBV5-1 and TRBJ1-1, the complete variable domain is KAGVTQTPRYLIKTRGQQVTLSCSPISGHRSVSWYQQTPGQGLQFLFEYFSETQRNKGNFPGRFSGRQFSNSRSEMNVSTLELGDSALYLCASSLFGGVGDTEAFFGQGTRLTVV.

V is TRBV14 and J is TRBJ2-3; 10 nucleotides match TRBD2. Trimming at V came to 5 bases and at J to 0 bases, leaving 5 bases not matched to a gene. The CDR3 has 16 residues. The germline CDR1 and CDR2 sequences are SGHDN and FVKESK. The CDR3 reads CASSSRTSGSTDTQYF. The CDR3 DNA is TGTGCCAGCAGCTCCCGGACTAGCGGAAGCACAGATACGCAGTATTTT.

Only a few counts were recorded for this clone. This rearrangement joins TRBV5-1 to TRBJ2-7, with D perhaps TRBD2 (6 bases). The CDR3 is 15 amino acids. Trimming shortened V by 4 bases and J by 0 bases, and 14 bases separated the two germline ends. CDR1 and CDR2 from the germline V gene are SGHRS and YFSETQ. The CDR3 here is CASSLAGGVSYEQYF. The CDR3 region has the DNA TGCGCCAGCAGCCTGGCAGGCGGGGTCTCCTACGAGCAGTACTTC.